The 21 T cell receptor beta chains below were found in one sample sequenced in a study of spatial heterogeneity in lung cancer. Each CDR3 protein gets one entry after TCRdb re-called the 5' RACE reads with MiXCR. The sample lists about 27,000 distinct CDR3 sequences, 6.9% occurring once. Sample time point: sample taken at primary tumor resection. No cells were sorted before sequencing. The whole RNA sequenced was extracted from tumor, nontumor lung or frozen PBMC. This material consisted of PBMCs, taken at surgery. The receptors come from a male donor with early-stage non-small cell lung cancer.

The CDR3 reads CSAVNQRGMYEQYF. CDR3 DNA: TGCAGTGCTGTAAACCAGCGGGGGATGTACGAGCAGTACTTC. The chain is built from TRBV20-1 and TRBJ2-7; 8 bases align to TRBD2. The V gene end was trimmed by 5 bases and the J gene end by 4 bases; junction bases not matched to a gene: 10. CDR3 size: 14 residues. In germline, CDR1 is DFQATT, CDR2 SNEGSKA (reference sequence).

This clonotype appeared many times. The V and J genes are TRBV20-1 and TRBJ2-1, with D perhaps given as TRBD1 or TRBD2 (5 bases each). Trimming removed 3 bases at V and 2 bases at J, with 11 bases between. The CDR3 has 14 amino acids. Germline-derived CDR1 and CDR2 are DFQATT and SNEGSKA (reference sequence). The CDR3 coding sequence is TGCAGTGCTAGCGGGACCTGGGCCTACAATGAGCAGTTCTTC. This codes for CSASGTWAYNEQFF.

The J gene is TRBJ2-7, the V gene TRBV11-3, with D tentatively TRBD1 (5 bases). There are 12 residues in the CDR3. CDR1 SGHNT and CDR2 YENEEA come from the germline V gene. Trimming removed 1 base at V and 11 bases at J, with 12 bases between. In DNA, the CDR3 is TGTGCCAGCAGCTTAGGACAGATCGAAGAGTACTTC. Its translation: CASSLGQIEEYF.

Turning to this clonotype: This is likely a read error, given that the CDR3 carries no conserved phenylalanine or tryptophan at its end. V usage is TRBV20-1 and J usage is TRBJ2-7; the D is unclear. This CDR3 contains 14 residues. V was cut by 0 bases and J by 7 bases, with 16 bases left in between. Germline V gene lookup returns CDR1 DFQATT and CDR2 SNEGSKA (reference sequence). The CDR3 region has the DNA TGCAGTGCTAGAGATTACTCCTCCGTGAATGAGCAGTACTGC. Its translation is CSARDYSSVNEQYC.

The V and J genes are TRBV7-2 and TRBJ2-1; 10 nucleotides line up with TRBD1. Looked up from germline, CDR1 is SGHTA and CDR2 is FQGNSA. The CDR3 extends over 12 amino acids. J lost 9 bases, V lost 5 bases, and 1 base had no gene match. As DNA, the CDR3 is TGTGCCAGCAGCGGACAGGGGGGTGAGCAGTTCTTC. This codes for CASSGQGGEQFF.

The rearrangement joins TRBV7-3 to TRBJ2-5; 10 nucleotides agree with TRBD2. Germline V lookup: CDR1 SGHTA, CDR2 FQGTGA. V lost 2 bases, J lost 4 bases, and 7 bases stayed unmatched. The CDR3 loop spans 16 amino acids. CDR3 in amino acids: CASSLVPSGRGETQYF. The CDR3 coding sequence is TGTGCCAGCAGCTTAGTTCCTAGCGGGAGAGGAGAGACCCAGTACTTC.

This clonotype was counted only a few times. J is TRBJ1-4 and V is TRBV28; no reliable D call. The CDR3 sequence is 15 residues long. The V gene's germline CDR1 is MDHEN and CDR2 SYDVKM. V was trimmed by 2 bases and J by 0 bases, leaving 7 bases between them. CDR3: CASSLTVSTNEKLFF. The CDR3 DNA is TGTGCCAGCAGTTTAACGGTTTCAACTAATGAAAAACTGTTTTTT. Filled out from reference TRBV28 and TRBJ1-4, the complete variable domain reads DVKVTQSSRYLVKRTGEKVFLECVQDMDHENMFWYRQDPGLGLRLIYFSYDVKMKEKGDIPEGYSVSREKKERFSLILESASTNQTSMYLCASSLTVSTNEKLFFGSGTQLSVL.

The chain combines TRBV20-1 with TRBJ2-7; 7 bases fit TRBD1. Per germline, CDR1 DFQATT and CDR2 SNEGSKA (reference sequence). This CDR3 is 14 amino acids long. Unmatched junction bases numbered 14, after V lost 4 bases and J lost 8 bases. CDR3 nucleotides: TGCAGTGCTACCGGGACAGTCACACTGGAAAAGCAGTACTTC. It encodes CSATGTVTLEKQYF.

There are a few counts of this clonotype. The chain has TRBV5-1 and TRBJ2-7; D is unresolved. The CDR3 runs 11 residues. Trimming removed 3 bases from V and 4 bases from J, with 5 bases in between. Germline assignment: CDR1 SGHRS and CDR2 YFSETQ. CDR3 amino acids: CASSSLYEQYF. As DNA, the CDR3 is TGCGCCAGCAGCTCATTATACGAGCAGTACTTC.

V usage is TRBV3-1 and J usage is TRBJ2-4; D is perhaps TRBD2 (6 bases). The V and J ends lost 2 bases and 8 bases respectively, with 13 bases between them. Looked up from germline, CDR1 is LGHDT and CDR2 is YNNKEL (reference sequence). The CDR3 extends over 14 amino acids. CDR3 sequence (DNA): TGTGCCAGCAGCCAAAACCCAGGAGGGGACATTCAGTACTTC. This sequence encodes CASSQNPGGDIQYF.

This clonotype was seen a handful of times. The chain carries TRBV6-5 and TRBJ2-7, with TRBD1 identical over 10 bases. The CDR3 has 15 amino acids. Unmatched junction bases numbered 4, after V lost 5 bases and J lost 0 bases. The germline V gene has CDR1 MNHEY and CDR2 SVGAGI. The DNA for the CDR3 is TGTGCCAGCAGTAGGGACAGGGGACCCTCCTACGAGCAGTACTTC. This codes for CASSRDRGPSYEQYF.

This clonotype is large within its sample. This chain links TRBV7-9 with TRBJ2-2; D is unclear. Trimming cost V 6 bases and J 7 bases, with 15 bases left between them. The CDR3 totals 14 residues. The germline CDR1 and CDR2 sequences are SEHNR and FQNEAQ (reference sequence). The CDR3 is CASRPDSLGGELFF. The CDR3 bases are TGTGCCAGCAGACCCGACTCTCTAGGCGGGGAGCTGTTTTTT. The entire variable domain, with the rest obtained from reference TRBV7-9 and TRBJ2-2, is as follows: DTGVSQNPRHKITKRGQNVTFRCDPISEHNRLYWYRQTLGQGPEFLTYFQNEAQLEKSRLLSDRFSAERPKGSFSTLEIQRTEQGDSAMYLCASRPDSLGGELFFGEGSRLTVL.

In its sample, this clonotype was seen a few times. The chain links TRBV12-3 or TRBV12-4 to TRBJ2-7; TRBD1 matches 7 bases. V lost 5 bases to trimming and J lost 7 bases; unmatched junction nucleotides: 8. This CDR3 is built from 13 residues. CDR3 protein: CASSPITGAEQYV. CDR3 DNA: TGTGCCAGCAGTCCTATAACAGGGGCTGAGCAGTACGTC.

V gene TRBV7-8 combines with J gene TRBJ2-1; no firm D call. CDR1 and CDR2 from the germline V gene are SGHVS and FQNEAQ. This CDR3 comprises 15 residues. Trimming took off 1 base at V and 8 bases at J, with 15 bases between the two ends. CDR3 DNA: TGTGCCAGCAGCTTAGAGCCTAGTGTGGGCTATGAGCAGTTCTTC. It translates to CASSLEPSVGYEQFF.

This clonotype was recorded many times. This chain joins TRBV7-9 and TRBJ2-1; 14 bases are shared with TRBD2. With 3 bases clipped from V and 9 bases from J, the junction kept 4 bases outside the gene matches. The CDR3 sequence is 15 residues long. In germline, CDR1 is SEHNR, CDR2 FQNEAQ (reference sequence). CDR3 region: CASSLGLAGETEQFF. In DNA form, the CDR3 reads TGTGCCAGCAGCTTGGGACTAGCGGGAGAGACTGAGCAGTTCTTC.

This clonotype was observed many times. V usage is TRBV19 and J usage is TRBJ1-6, with D possibly TRBD1 on 6 matching bases. Per the germline V gene, CDR1 is LNHDA and CDR2 is SQIVND (reference sequence). The CDR3 runs 15 residues. V lost 3 bases to trimming and J lost 11 bases, with 17 bases between them. Written as DNA, the CDR3 is TGTGCCAGTAGTATCGGGGCGTGGGGGGCTCCACCCCTCCACTTT. Its protein product is CASSIGAWGAPPLHF.

V and J are TRBV20-1 and TRBJ1-1; 7 bases align to TRBD1. Germline V gene sequence: CDR1 DFQATT, CDR2 SNEGSKA (reference sequence). The ends lost 1 base at V and 0 bases at J; junction bases unmatched: 8. The CDR3 sequence is 16 residues long. CDR3 sequence reads: CSARVLRTGLNTEAFF. For the CDR3, the DNA is TGCAGTGCTAGAGTATTGCGGACAGGCTTGAACACTGAAGCTTTCTTT.

This clonotype was seen repeatedly, ten times or more. The CDR3 coding sequence is TGCAGTGCTAGAGAGGGAGGAGGGGGACTGGCCTTGGGCTACACCTTC. Translated: CSAREGGGGLALGYTF. The V call is TRBV20-1, the J call TRBJ1-2, with D possibly TRBD1 on 6 matching bases. Germline V gene sequence: CDR1 DFQATT, CDR2 SNEGSKA (reference sequence). Trimming took 0 bases from V and 8 from J, leaving 22 bases between them. This CDR3 contains 16 residues.

The genes are TRBV24-1 and TRBJ2-1; 8 bases map to TRBD2. The trim removed 9 bases at V and 7 bases at J, leaving 7 bases unmatched. The CDR3 loop spans 13 amino acids. Germline V gene sequence: CDR1 KGHDR, CDR2 SFDVKD. CDR3 sequence: CATSGLGGNEQFF. The CDR3 DNA is TGTGCCACCTCGGGACTAGGAGGTAATGAGCAGTTCTTC.

This clonotype was recorded many times. V gene TRBV18 combines with J gene TRBJ1-1; D not resolved. From germline, CDR1 is KGHSH and CDR2 LQKENI. Between the trimmed V and J ends, which lost 3 bases and 4 bases, there was a span of 12 bases. CDR3 length: 14 residues. This CDR3 reads CASSPSQAGTEAFF. For the CDR3, the DNA is TGTGCCAGCTCACCGAGCCAGGCTGGCACTGAAGCTTTCTTT. The variable domain in full, completed from reference TRBV18 and TRBJ1-1, reads NAGVMQNPRHLVRRRGQEARLRCSPMKGHSHVYWYRQLPEEGLKFMVYLQKENIIDESGMPKERFSAEFPKEGPSILRIQQVVRGDSAAYFCASSPSQAGTEAFFGQGTRLTVV.

In its sample, this clonotype ranks as medium-sized. The V gene is TRBV5-5, the J gene TRBJ2-5; D is uncertain. Trimming took off 1 base at V and 5 bases at J, with 3 bases between the two ends. This CDR3 contains 11 residues. Germline V gives CDR1 SGHKS, CDR2 YYEKEE (reference sequence). CDR3 nucleotides: TGTGCCAGCAGCTTGTTCGAGACCCAGTACTTC. It specifies CASSLFETQYF.